A single sample is the source of the 12 T cell receptor beta chains below, sequenced in a study of cytomegalovirus exposure and HLA in healthy donors. PCR used 60 Vbeta primers and 13 Jbeta primers. The data were produced by immunoSEQ multiplex PCR, yet TCRdb's version contains in-frame clones alone and is incomplete. The table has about 150,000 clones, over 80% seen once. The material sequenced was PBMCs. These receptors came from a boy between 2 and 10 years old in good health and CMV-seronegative.

V gene TRBV7-2 combines with J gene TRBJ1-3, with 7 bases aligning to TRBD1. The V gene end was trimmed by 3 bases and the J gene end by 2 bases; junction bases not matched to a gene: 7. The CDR3 runs to 16 residues. The V gene's germline CDR1 is SGHTA and CDR2 FQGNSA. For the CDR3, the DNA is TGTGCCAGCAGCTTTACATCCGGGACAGCTGGAAACACCATATATTTT. It codes for CASSFTSGTAGNTIYF. Filled out from reference TRBV7-2 and TRBJ1-3, the complete variable domain reads GAGVSQSPSNKVTEKGKDVELRCDPISGHTALYWYRQSLGQGLEFLIYFQGNSAPDKSGLPSDRFSAERTGGSVSTLTIQRTQQEDSAVYLCASSFTSGTAGNTIYFGEGSWLTVV.

The chain employs TRBV12-5 and TRBJ1-2; no definite D call. Germline V gene data show CDR1 as LGHNT and CDR2 as FRNRAP. The CDR3 spans 17 residues. V lost 4 bases and J lost 2, with 20 bases in between. The CDR3 here is CASGSPITITVNYGYTF. For the CDR3, the DNA is TGTGCTAGTGGTTCCCCGATCACGATCACAGTAAACTATGGCTACACCTTC.

V and J are TRBV7-9 and TRBJ2-1, with a possible D match to TRBD2 (5 bases). Germline loops: CDR1 SEHNR, CDR2 FQNEAQ (reference sequence). Trimming took 3 bases from V and 7 from J, leaving 16 bases between them. The CDR3 runs to 15 residues. Here the CDR3 reads CASSFAEELRNEQFF. Written as DNA, the CDR3 is TGTGCCAGCAGCTTTGCGGAGGAACTCCGGAATGAGCAGTTCTTC.

The V call is TRBV7-9, the J call TRBJ2-1; weak D call: TRBD2 (6 bases). The CDR3 has 16 residues. The V and J ends lost 6 bases and 0 bases respectively, with 15 bases between them. CDR1 and CDR2 (germline): SEHNR, FQNEAQ (reference sequence). DNA for the CDR3: TGTGCCAGCAGGGAATTTAGCGGATCCTCCTACAATGAGCAGTTCTTC. Protein sequence: CASREFSGSSYNEQFF.

This chain connects TRBV25-1 to TRBJ2-3, with 10 bases fitting TRBD2. This CDR3 spans 15 amino acids. Germline V gene data show CDR1 as MGHDK and CDR2 as SYGVNS. Losses at the gene ends were 3 bases for V and 4 bases for J; bases not matched to a gene: 4. DNA for the CDR3: TGTGCCAGCAGTGACCCAGCGGGGGGGCCAGATACGCAGTATTTT. Residues: CASSDPAGGPDTQYF. The variable domain in full, completed from reference TRBV25-1 and TRBJ2-3, reads EADIYQTPRYLVIGTGKKITLECSQTMGHDKMYWYQQDPGMELHLIHYSYGVNSTEKGDLSSESTVSRIRTEHFPLTLESARPSHTSQYLCASSDPAGGPDTQYFGPGTRLTVL.

CDR3 loop: CASSQQGTNTEAFF. For the CDR3, the DNA is TGCGCCAGCAGCCAACAGGGGACGAACACTGAAGCTTTCTTT. V is TRBV4-3 and J is TRBJ1-1, with a weak D call TRBD1 (6 bases). The germline V gene encodes CDR1 LGHNA and CDR2 YSLEER. V was clipped by 2 bases and J by 1 base, with 8 bases between them. The CDR3 runs 14 residues.

The chain links TRBV5-6 to TRBJ2-5; TRBD1 matches 9 bases. CDR3 size: 17 residues. The germline V gene encodes CDR1 SGHDT and CDR2 YYEEEE. Trimming removed 2 bases from V and 1 base from J; junction bases left unmatched: 9. In DNA form, the CDR3 reads TGTGCCAGCAGCTTAATGACCGGGACAGGGACCCAAGAGACCCAGTACTTC. This translates into CASSLMTGTGTQETQYF.

This sequence joins TRBV5-1 and TRBJ1-1, with D unresolved. The CDR3 runs to 15 residues. V lost 0 bases, J lost 1 base, and 10 bases lay in between. Germline V lookup: CDR1 SGHRS, CDR2 YFSETQ. CDR3 DNA sequence: TGCGCCAGCAGCTTGGTGAAAGCCCCGAACACTGAAGCTTTCTTT. Residues: CASSLVKAPNTEAFF.

The rearrangement joins TRBV11-2 to TRBJ2-7, with D possibly matching TRBD1 (6 bases). Trimming took 6 bases from V and 2 from J, leaving 17 bases between them. Germline V CDR1 and CDR2: SGHAT, FQNNGV. The CDR3 has 15 residues. CDR3 nucleotides: TGTGCCAGCAGGGACCCAGGGGTAGGGGCCTACGAGCAGTACGTC. Translation: CASRDPGVGAYEQYV.

This clone has a single count. This rearrangement joins TRBV6-5 to TRBJ1-4; D perhaps matches TRBD1 (5 bases). The V end was cut by 6 bases, the J end by 0 bases, with 8 bases between. The CDR3 has 14 amino acids. Germline CDR1 MNHEY, CDR2 SVGAGI. The CDR3 DNA sequence: TGTGCCAGCAGCAGGACAACAACTAATGAAAAACTGTTTTTT. Translation gives CASSRTTTNEKLFF.

The CDR3 loop is CASSLRESTNEKLFF. As DNA, the CDR3 is TGTGCCAGCAGCTTAAGGGAGTCAACTAATGAAAAACTGTTTTTT. V usage is TRBV11-2 and J usage is TRBJ1-4; D gene unclear. The V end lost 2 bases, the J end lost 0 bases, and 7 bases lay between the germline ends. Germline values: CDR1 SGHAT, CDR2 FQNNGV. The CDR3 runs 15 residues.

CDR3 sequence: CASSGRAYEPDTQYF. The CDR3 DNA sequence: TGTGCCAGTAGCGGGAGAGCTTATGAGCCAGATACGCAGTATTTT. This chain joins TRBV19 and TRBJ2-3; D perhaps matches TRBD2 (6 bases). Between the trimmed V and J ends, which lost 6 bases and 4 bases, there was a span of 17 bases. Germline V lookup: CDR1 LNHDA, CDR2 SQIVND (reference sequence). There are 15 residues in the CDR3.